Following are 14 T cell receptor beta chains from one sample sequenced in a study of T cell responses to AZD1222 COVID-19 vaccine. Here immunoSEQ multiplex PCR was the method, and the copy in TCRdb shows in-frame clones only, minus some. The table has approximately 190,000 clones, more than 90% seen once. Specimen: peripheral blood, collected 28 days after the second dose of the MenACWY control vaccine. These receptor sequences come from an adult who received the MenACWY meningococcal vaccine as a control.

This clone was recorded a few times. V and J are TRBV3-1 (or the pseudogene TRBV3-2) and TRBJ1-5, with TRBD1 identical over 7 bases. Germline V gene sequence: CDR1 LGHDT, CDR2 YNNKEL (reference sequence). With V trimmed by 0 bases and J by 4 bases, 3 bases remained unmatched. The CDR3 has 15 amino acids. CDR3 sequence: CASSQEQGRNQPQHF. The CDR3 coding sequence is TGTGCCAGCAGCCAAGAACAGGGGCGAAATCAGCCCCAGCATTTT.

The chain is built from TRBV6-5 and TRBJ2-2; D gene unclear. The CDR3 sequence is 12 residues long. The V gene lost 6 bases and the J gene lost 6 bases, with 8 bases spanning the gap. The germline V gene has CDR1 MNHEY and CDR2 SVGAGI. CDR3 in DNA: TGTGCCAGCAGCCCGACCGCCGGGGAGCTGTTTTTT. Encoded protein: CASSPTAGELFF.

In nucleotides, the CDR3 is TGTGCCTGGAGTTTCCTGAACACCGGGGAGCTGTTTTTT. Residues: CAWSFLNTGELFF. This chain joins TRBV30 and TRBJ2-2; D ambiguous. The CDR3 length is 13 residues. V gave up 2 bases and J gave up 1 base, with 5 bases separating them. CDR1 is GTSNPN, CDR2 SVGIG, per germline (reference sequence).

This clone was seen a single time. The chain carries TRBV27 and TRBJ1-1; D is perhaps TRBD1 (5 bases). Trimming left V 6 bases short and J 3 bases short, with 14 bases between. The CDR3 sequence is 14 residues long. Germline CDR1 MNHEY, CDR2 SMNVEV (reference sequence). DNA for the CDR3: TGTGCCAGCAGGCCCTGGGACGGGTACACTGAAGCTTTCTTT. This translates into CASRPWDGYTEAFF.

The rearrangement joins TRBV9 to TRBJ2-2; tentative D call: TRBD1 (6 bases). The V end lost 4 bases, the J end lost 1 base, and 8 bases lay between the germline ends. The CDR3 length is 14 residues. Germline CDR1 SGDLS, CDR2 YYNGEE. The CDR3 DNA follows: TGTGCCAGCAGCATGACAGGGAACACCGGGGAGCTGTTTTTT. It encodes CASSMTGNTGELFF.

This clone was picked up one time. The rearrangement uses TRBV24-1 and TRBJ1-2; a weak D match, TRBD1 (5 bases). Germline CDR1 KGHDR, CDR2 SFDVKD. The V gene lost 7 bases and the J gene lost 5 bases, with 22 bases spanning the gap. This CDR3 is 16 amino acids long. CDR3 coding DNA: TGTGCCACCAGCCGGGCGGACAATCTTCCTGGGTATGGCTACACCTTC. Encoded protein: CATSRADNLPGYGYTF.

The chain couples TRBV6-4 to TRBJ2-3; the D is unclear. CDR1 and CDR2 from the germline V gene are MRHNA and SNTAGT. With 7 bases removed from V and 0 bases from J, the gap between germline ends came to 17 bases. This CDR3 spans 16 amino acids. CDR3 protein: CASTPSAGASTDTQYF. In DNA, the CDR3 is TGTGCCAGCACCCCCAGCGCAGGAGCTAGCACAGATACGCAGTATTTT.

The CDR3 here is CASRRGAGEKLFF. Here the CDR3 DNA reads TGTGCCAGCAGGCGGGGGGCTGGGGAAAAACTGTTTTTT. The genes are TRBV7-2 and TRBJ1-4; maybe TRBD1 (6 bases). V was shortened by 6 bases and J by 8 bases, with 13 bases between the two germline ends. The CDR3 consists of 13 residues. Germline V lookup: CDR1 SGHTA, CDR2 FQGNSA.

CDR3 DNA sequence: TGTGCCAGCTCACCCGGGACGAACACTGAAGCTTTCTTT. Its protein is CASSPGTNTEAFF. This chain uses TRBV18 with TRBJ1-1, with D possibly TRBD1 on 5 matching bases. Germline-derived CDR1 and CDR2 are KGHSH and LQKENI. This CDR3 is built from 13 residues. V was cut by 3 bases and J by 1 base, with 6 bases left in between.

CDR3 in DNA: TGCGCCAGCAGTTCAGGACAGGGAGGGCACAATGAGCAGTTCTTC. It codes for CASSSGQGGHNEQFF. The chain uses TRBV5-1 and TRBJ2-1; tentative D call: TRBD1 (8 bases). Germline assignment: CDR1 SGHRS and CDR2 YFSETQ. Trimming shortened V by 5 bases and J by 5 bases, and 17 bases separated the two germline ends. The CDR3 runs to 15 residues.

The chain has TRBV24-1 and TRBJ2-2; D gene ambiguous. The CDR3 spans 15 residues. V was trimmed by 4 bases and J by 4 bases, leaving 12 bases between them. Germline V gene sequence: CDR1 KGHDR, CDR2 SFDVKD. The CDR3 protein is CATSDTLVGTGELFF. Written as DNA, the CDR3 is TGTGCCACCAGTGACACCTTAGTGGGCACCGGGGAGCTGTTTTTT.

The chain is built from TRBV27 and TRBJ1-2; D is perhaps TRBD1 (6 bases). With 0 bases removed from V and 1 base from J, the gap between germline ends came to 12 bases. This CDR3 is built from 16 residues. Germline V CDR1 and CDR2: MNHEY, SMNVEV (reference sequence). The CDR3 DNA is TGTGCCAGCAGTTTATCGGGGGCCGCGGGTAACTATGGCTACACCTTC. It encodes CASSLSGAAGNYGYTF.

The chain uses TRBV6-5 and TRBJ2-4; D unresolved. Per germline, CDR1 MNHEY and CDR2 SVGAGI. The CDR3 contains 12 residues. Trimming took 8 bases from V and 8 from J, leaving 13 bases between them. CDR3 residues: CASSDRSDIQYF. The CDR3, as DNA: TGTGCCAGCTCCGACCGGTCAGACATTCAGTACTTC.

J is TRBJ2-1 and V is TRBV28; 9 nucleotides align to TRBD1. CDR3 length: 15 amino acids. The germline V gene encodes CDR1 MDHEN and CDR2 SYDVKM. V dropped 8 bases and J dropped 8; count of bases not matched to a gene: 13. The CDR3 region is CASGYRGQGSDEQFF. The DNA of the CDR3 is TGTGCCAGCGGATACCGAGGACAGGGGTCTGATGAGCAGTTCTTC.